This T cell receptor (beta chain) was profiled in a study of identical twins. This clonotype has just a few counts. Using its own MiXCR run on the 5' RACE reads, TCRdb lists one record per CDR3 protein. The sample lists about 450,000 distinct CDR3 sequences, 18% occurring once. Sequences were obtained from naive T cells sorted from blood. This clonotype originated in a man between 50 and 59 years old in good health.

The CDR3 DNA is TGTGCCAGCAGCTCGGACAGGGTGAGAGGGACCGGGGAGCTGTTTTTT. Amino acid sequence: CASSSDRVRGTGELFF. The V call is TRBV7-3, the J call TRBJ2-2; TRBD1 aligns across 8 bases. The junction had 9 bases not matched to a gene; V was cut back by 4 bases and J by 5 bases. The CDR3 has 16 amino acids. Germline-derived CDR1 and CDR2 are SGHTA and FQGTGA.